What follows describes a single T cell receptor (beta chain). Sequencing used immunoSEQ multiplex PCR; TCRdb keeps in-frame clones, though not all of them. The table has over 200,000 clones, 80% to 85% seen once. The data originate from a study of blood T cell repertoires in COVID-19. Study overall: Sample material is recorded as cDNA or gDNA derived from T cells, B-cell-depleted T cells, or PBMCs.

Trimming left V 0 bases short and J 3 bases short, with 11 bases between. This CDR3 comprises 14 residues. Germline values: CDR1 GTSNPN, CDR2 SVGIG (reference sequence). The J gene is TRBJ1-1, the V gene TRBV30; weak D call: TRBD1 (6 bases). The source material was peripheral blood. The clonotype comes from a human donor in a cohort sampled during active COVID-19. The CDR3: CAWSVLGAHTEAFF. CDR3 in DNA: TGTGCCTGGAGTGTACTGGGGGCTCACACTGAAGCTTTCTTT. Together with reference TRBV30 and TRBJ1-1, the CDR3 gives the full variable domain: SQTIHQWPATLVQPVGSPLSLECTVEGTSNPNLYWYRQAAGRGLQLLFYSVGIGQISSEVPQNLSASRPQDRQFILSSKKLLLSDSGFYLCAWSVLGAHTEAFFGQGTRLTVV.